This T cell receptor (beta chain) was identified in a study of cytomegalovirus exposure and HLA in healthy donors (dated by TCRdb to 2015 to 2018). Turning to the overall study: An earlier analysis of approximately 590 of the donors reported 250 to 350 Gb of sequence data and about 100 million unique TCR beta sequences from roughly 200 million T cells. An early release that covered around 590 HLA-typed donors contained 250 to 350 gigabases of sequencing data and approximately 85 million unique TCR sequences. Every discovery cohort repertoire had been produced on one sequencing platform. In a later analysis, previously published TCR beta repertoires from 670 or so donors were re-analyzed and high-resolution HLA genotyping was added so that TCR occurrence patterns could be studied. The later analysis used no new phenotypic data to find candidate immune exposures, relying instead on TCR beta sequences and their occurrence across donors. The number of donors typed differed by locus, with roughly 620-630 for A, B, C, DRB1 and DQB1, roughly 520 for DQA1, about 610 for DPA1, and approximately 470 for DPB1. In addition to the first cohort of 666 subjects, a separate validation cohort of 120 different subjects was used. Both class I and class II loci were covered by HLA typing, at four-digit resolution. Alongside the repertoire data, information on donor age, sex, ethnicity and CMV serostatus was compiled. Among the approximately 400 genotyped donors, around 81% belonged to the genetic ancestry cluster associated with self-reported Caucasian donors. The study aimed to test whether signatures of past pathogen exposure could be identified by cataloging public T cell receptors. Roughly 5 DR-DQ haplotypes were handled as single units for association and clustering because linkage in the cohort was strong. Among 350 to 400 genotyped donors of the cohort, an average of approximately 240,000 unique TCR beta nucleotide sequences were sequenced per donor, roughly 18% of them non-productive. High-throughput TCR immunosequencing, statistical association of individual TCRs with disease status, and machine learning were combined to predict cytomegalovirus infection status. Genome-wide SNP genotypes for about 60% of the roughly 700 donors were used in a later genetic analysis, which treated that subset as a discovery cohort. In an earlier analysis of more than 550 of the donors, high-throughput TCR beta sequencing was used to judge whether each TCR beta V gene segment behaved as functional or pseudogenic. The study used immunosequencing to profile the T cell repertoires of approximately 650 subjects and linked those repertoires to cytomegalovirus serostatus. What the research found in general, with its limitations: Most TCR sequences were observed very rarely across donors, whereas some public TCRs were present in many individuals. In a later genetic analysis, a missense DCLRE1C variant was associated with V-gene and J-gene trimming of TCR beta chains, and the association was replicated in an independent cohort. The presence/absence analyses assumed that sequencing depth was roughly uniform across donors, and that assumption may not be true. Compared with the roughly 700-donor mean, donors in an Asian-associated ancestry cluster had fewer N-insertions in productive TCRs, according to a later genetic analysis. The earlier analysis of 587 of the donors excluded 15 to 20 rarely observed V segments, including chromosome 9 orphons, because counts were too low. In a later analysis, HLA-associated TCR beta chains were found to be more clonally expanded and to have lower generation probabilities than equally common non-associated chains. In a later analysis, several top co-occurrence clusters were reported to appear linked to parvovirus B19, influenza, CMV and Epstein-Barr virus. The sequencing pipeline was judged likely to have produced a cluster of highly shared sequence variants as a technical artifact. In vitro tests confirmed that three of the cytomegalovirus-associated TCR beta chains recognize cytomegalovirus antigens. Some IMGT-functional V segments, including TRBV6-2 and TRBV6-3, could not be distinguished by the 87-base-pair reads and were therefore excluded. This cohort had only TCR beta chains sequenced, and the lack of alpha or paired-chain data limited which features could be detected. At a false discovery rate of 0.05, a later analysis linked 15,000 to 20,000 TCR beta sequences to specific HLA alleles. According to the authors, the approach could potentially be generalized to other disease states and immunological phenotypes. The classifier was reported to diagnose cytomegalovirus status with high specificity and sensitivity in both the original and validation cohorts. A further reported finding was that TCR beta sequences accurately predicted the HLA-A and HLA-B alleles for most subjects in the first cohort. According to a later analysis, most CMV-associated TCR beta chains appeared to be HLA-restricted, and the HLA associations seemed to be driven largely by CMV exposure. The only immune exposure information available for the cohort was CMV serostatus. An earlier analysis of approximately 540 of the donors showed that most TCR beta V segments appeared in productive rearrangements either about 87% or about 30% of the time, which broadly matched IMGT annotations. When HLA alleles, especially DR and DQ, strongly co-occurred, attributing TCR associations to individual alleles was difficult. Because HLA typing was missing for some donors at each locus, association tests included only the typed subset. The study gave a list of 150 to 200 TCR beta chains associated with cytomegalovirus. Correlated functional status among segregating V segments might be attributable to linkage disequilibrium, but an unknown experimental factor could not be ruled out. According to a later analysis, TCR association rates differed among HLA loci, with DRB1 alleles showing the most associated TCRs and HLA-C alleles showing the fewest.

Comment on this clone: Its antigen is currently not known.

In total, roughly 670 healthy bone marrow donors made up the cohort. All cohort members were sampled while nominally healthy, although unrecorded immune exposures were likely present. The donor was CMV seronegative and belonged to the group of around 400 seronegative cohort members. Every donor gave a peripheral blood sample, and the peripheral blood mononuclear cells from that sample were used for TCR beta sequencing. Genomic DNA was extracted from the blood cell samples with the Qiagen DNeasy Blood Extraction Kit. CDR1 and CDR2 (SGHVS, FQNEAQ) derive from the germline V gene. Trimming leaves V shorter by 3 bases and J shorter by 7 bases, with the junction holding 1 base beyond the gene matches. Including the terminal cysteine and phenylalanine, the CDR3 comprises 14 residues. The sequence is cut down to CDR3 DNA, 42 bases in frame from base 1. The library was made by the immunoSEQ multiplex PCR assay. The multiplex PCR relied on a mix of 60 forward primers for TCR Vbeta segments and 13 reverse primers for TCR Jbeta segments. A multiplex PCR assay on genomic DNA amplified the CDR3 region of rearranged TCR beta genes. Amplified TCR beta libraries were sequenced as 87-base-pair reads on the Illumina HiSeq System. In the source study's methods: In a later analysis, some 80 million unique TCR beta chains were counted across the approximately 620 repertoires, and roughly 10 million of these chains were shared by at least two donors. To remove PCR and sequencing errors, raw reads were error-corrected and collapsed into unique sequences using a nearest-neighbor algorithm that merged closely related sequences. CDR3 sequences were aligned to IMGT reference sequences to assign V, D and J gene segments. For a sequence to be retained, a match of at least six nucleotides was required to both a V gene segment and a J gene segment. Rearrangements were called productive when the CDR3 lacked stop codons and stayed in frame with V and J; all others were non-productive. CDR3 was defined according to IMGT convention as the region running from the second conserved V-encoded cysteine to the conserved J-encoded phenylalanine. The earlier analysis of about 570 of the donors excluded any sequence lacking an unambiguous match to a single V gene segment. An earlier analysis of a few hundred of the donors called V segments functional above 56.7% productive rearrangements and segregating when the between-donor standard deviation exceeded 5%. A statistical classification framework was built to diagnose cytomegalovirus status from the catalog of TCR beta chain sequences. In a later analysis, TCR nucleotide sequences were compared against IMGT/GENE-DB human TR gene sequences so that V and J genes could be assigned. The TCRdist pipeline was used in a later analysis to assign CDR3 sequences and most-parsimonious VDJ recombination scenarios. In a later analysis, each TCR beta chain was defined by its CDR3 amino acid sequence together with its V-gene family, and reads lacking a unique V-gene family were excluded. In a later analysis, around 600 highly shared, low-generation-probability nucleotide sequences were removed to address suspected cross-contamination and a sequencing artifact. For each public chain, a later analysis derived a clonal expansion index from normalized ranks of inferred template counts within each repertoire. Generation probabilities in a later analysis came from a VDJ recombination model fitted to out-of-frame rearrangements, and those results were checked against IGoR. In a later analysis, TCR-TCR, TCR-HLA and TCR-CMV co-occurrence was scored with hypergeometric tests, and a repertoire-size bias correction was applied to TCR pairs. A later analysis estimated false discovery rates by permuting HLA or CMV assignments 20 times. In a later analysis, co-occurring TCRs were grouped using DBSCAN, and TCRdist sequence similarity was added for clustering within HLA-allele-positive subsets. Repertoires with fewer than 30,000 or more than 120,000 public chains were left out of co-occurrence clustering, as were about five repertoires with anomalous nucleotide sharing. TCRdb provides this immuneACCESS table in a form limited to in-frame rearrangements. Some clones are lacking; in checked studies, under half of them reflect an unresolved V gene, and why the rest are absent is not known. V, J and clone size derive from that table, while D and trimming were established from the DNA sequence. The sample table gives about 140,000 clones. The ten biggest clones cover roughly 2.6% of the sample.

The source is a man aged 40-49 years in good health and CMV-seronegative. Input material: PBMCs. The rearranged segments are TRBV7-8 and TRBJ1-4; TRBD1 fits 11 bases in the junction. The DNA sequence follows: TGTGCCAGCAGCTTCGGGACAGGGGGTGAAAAACTGTTTTTT. It is translated as CASSFGTGGEKLFF. With the portions outside the CDR3 filled from the reference TRBV7-8 and TRBJ1-4 genes, the complete variable region becomes GAGVSQSPRYKVAKRGQDVALRCDPISGHVSLFWYQQALGQGPEFLTYFQNEAQLDKSGLPSDRFFAERPEGSVSTLKIQRTQQEDSAVYLCASSFGTGGEKLFFGSGTQLSVL.